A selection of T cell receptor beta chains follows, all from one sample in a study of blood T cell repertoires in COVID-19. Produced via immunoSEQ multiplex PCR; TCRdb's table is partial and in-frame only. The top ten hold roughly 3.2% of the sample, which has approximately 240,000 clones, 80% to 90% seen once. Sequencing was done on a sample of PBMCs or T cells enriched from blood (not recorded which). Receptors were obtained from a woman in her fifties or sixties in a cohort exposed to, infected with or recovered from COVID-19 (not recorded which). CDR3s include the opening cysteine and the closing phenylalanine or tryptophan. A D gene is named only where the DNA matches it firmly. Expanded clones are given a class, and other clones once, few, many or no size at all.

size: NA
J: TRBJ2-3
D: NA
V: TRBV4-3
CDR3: CASSRAGADTQYF
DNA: TGCGCCAGCAGCCGGGCAGGCGCAGATACGCAGTATTTT

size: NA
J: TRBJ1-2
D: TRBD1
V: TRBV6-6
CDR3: CASSLRTGSGYGYTF
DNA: TGTGCCAGCAGTCTTCGGACAGGGAGTGGCTATGGCTACACCTTC

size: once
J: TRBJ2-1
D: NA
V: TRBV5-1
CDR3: CASSLGQIFDEQFF
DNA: TGCGCCAGCAGCTTGGGACAGATATTCGATGAGCAGTTCTTC

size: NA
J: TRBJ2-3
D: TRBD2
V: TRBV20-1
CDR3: CSASGLEAGTDTQYF
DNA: TGCAGCGCCAGTGGACTAGAAGCCGGCACAGATACGCAGTATTTT

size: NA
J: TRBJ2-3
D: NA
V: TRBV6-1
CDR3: CASSEVFRGNTDTQYF
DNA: TGTGCCAGCAGTGAGGTATTCCGGGGGAACACAGATACGCAGTATTTT

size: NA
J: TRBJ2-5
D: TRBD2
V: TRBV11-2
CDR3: CASSKTSGGPSETQYF
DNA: TGTGCCAGCAGCAAAACTAGCGGGGGTCCGTCGGAGACCCAGTACTTC

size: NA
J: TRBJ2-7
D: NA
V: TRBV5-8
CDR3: CASSDNIYEQYF
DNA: TGTGCCAGCAGCGACAATATATACGAGCAGTACTTC

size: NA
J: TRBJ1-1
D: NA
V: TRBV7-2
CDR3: CASSRDSLWPNTEAFF
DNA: TGTGCCAGCAGCCGGGACTCCTTGTGGCCGAACACTGAAGCTTTCTTT

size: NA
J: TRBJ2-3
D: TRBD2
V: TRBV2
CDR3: CASSTQLAGEVNTQYF
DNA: TGTGCCAGCAGCACACAACTAGCGGGGGAAGTAAATACGCAGTATTTT

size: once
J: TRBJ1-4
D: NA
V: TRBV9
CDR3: CASSLGVGEKLFF
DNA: TGTGCCAGCAGCCTCGGGGTAGGAGAAAAACTGTTTTTT

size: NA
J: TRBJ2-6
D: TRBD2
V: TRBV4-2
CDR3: CASSQDAPVSGGAPGARVLTF
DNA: TGTGCCAGCAGCCAAGATGCCCCCGTAAGCGGGGGGGCTCCGGGGGCCAGGGTCCTGACTTTC